A selection of T cell receptor beta chains follows, all from one sample in a study of blood T cell repertoires in COVID-19. Profiling relied on immunoSEQ multiplex PCR, and the TCRdb table lists in-frame clones only, not all of them. The sample holds about 49,000 clones, roughly 93% seen once. Sequenced: peripheral blood. These receptors came from a man between 60 and 70 years old with COVID-19, enrolled during active disease. Both conserved end residues are part of each CDR3. D genes are given only for firm matches. The size field is filled for only some rows; it gives once, few, many or a size class.

v_gene	j_gene	abundance	d_gene	CDR3aa	CDR3nt
TRBV7-9	TRBJ2-1	-	-	CASRPGLWARSSYNEQFF	TGTGCCAGCAGACCAGGGTTATGGGCCCGAAGCTCCTACAATGAGCAGTTCTTC
TRBV28	TRBJ2-1	-	TRBD2	CASSLGTSGGHNEQFF	TGTGCCAGCAGTTTGGGGACTAGCGGGGGACACAATGAGCAGTTCTTC
TRBV3-1/TRBV3-2	TRBJ2-4	-	TRBD2	CASSHGLAGVVNIQYF	TGTGCCAGCAGCCATGGACTAGCGGGAGTCGTGAACATTCAGTACTTC
TRBV7-6	TRBJ1-5	-	-	CASSLSPGGSNLGPQHF	TGTGCCAGCAGCTTATCCCCTGGCGGGTCCAATCTGGGGCCCCAGCATTTT
TRBV4-1	TRBJ2-1	-	-	CASSPETQGNEQFF	TGCGCCAGCAGCCCAGAGACACAGGGCAATGAGCAGTTCTTC
TRBV25-1	TRBJ1-6	-	-	CASSSDQGYNSPLHF	TGTGCCAGCAGTTCTGATCAGGGATATAATTCACCCCTCCACTTT
TRBV28	TRBJ1-2	once	TRBD1	CASTLDRVGRGYTF	TGTGCCAGCACACTAGACAGGGTTGGGAGGGGCTACACCTTC
TRBV18	TRBJ2-1	once	TRBD2	CASSPPGGRNNEQFF	TGTGCCAGCTCACCACCGGGAGGGAGAAACAATGAGCAGTTCTTC
TRBV2	TRBJ1-4	-	-	CASSEQIDRDKKLFF	TGTGCCAGCAGTGAACAAATTGACCGGGACAAAAAACTGTTTTTT
TRBV28	TRBJ1-4	once	-	CASSLLNRVTFEKLFF	TGTGCCAGCAGTTTACTTAACAGGGTAACGTTCGAAAAACTGTTTTTT
TRBV28	TRBJ1-2	-	TRBD1	CASSPGQHLGYTF	TGTGCCAGCAGCCCGGGACAGCATCTTGGCTACACCTTC
TRBV4-1	TRBJ2-7	-	-	CASSQVAPAEQYF	TGCGCCAGCAGCCAAGTGGCACCCGCCGAGCAGTACTTC
TRBV10-3	TRBJ2-7	-	TRBD2	CATYLADSGTIYEQYF	TGTGCCACCTATCTCGCCGACAGCGGGACGATCTACGAGCAGTACTTC
TRBV11-2	TRBJ1-6	-	-	CASSSHRDSPLHF	TGTGCCAGCAGCTCGCACAGGGATTCACCCCTCCACTTT
TRBV19	TRBJ1-5	-	-	CASSSPIRGYSNQPQHF	TGTGCCAGTAGTAGTCCGATCAGGGGTTATAGCAATCAGCCCCAGCATTTT
TRBV5-1	TRBJ2-1	-	TRBD1	CASSFSGTAYNEQFF	TGCGCCAGCAGCTTTTCCGGGACAGCCTACAATGAGCAGTTCTTC
TRBV6-5	TRBJ1-2	-	-	CASSPSWDIDGYTF	TGTGCCAGCAGTCCCTCCTGGGACATAGATGGCTACACCTTC